This T cell receptor (beta chain) was sequenced during a study of blood T cell repertoires in COVID-19. Study summary: COVID-19 samples collected from the United States, Italy and Spain covered acute and convalescent phases. In each case, the material was cDNA or gDNA derived from T cells, B-cell-depleted T cells, or PBMCs.

The CDR3 is 11 residues long. Germline V CDR1 and CDR2: DFQATT, SNEGSKA (reference sequence). V was cut by 6 bases and J by 7 bases, with 12 bases left in between. The study recruited exposed participants who had met a COVID-19 case within 2 weeks before entry. Profiled with immunoSEQ multiplex PCR; TCRdb holds only in-frame clones, not every one. The sample lists about 190,000 clones, over 80% occurring once. This chain connects TRBV20-1 to TRBJ1-1; D not resolved. The clonotype was recovered from a woman in her 30s who had been exposed to COVID-19. Sequencing was done on a sample of PBMCs or T cells enriched from blood (not recorded which). This CDR3 reads CSAPQEVEAFF. CDR3 nucleotide sequence: TGCAGTGCCCCTCAGGAGGTTGAAGCTTTCTTT.